The rows below give T cell receptor beta chains drawn from one sample of a study of CD8 T cells in ankylosing spondylitis. A single record per CDR3 protein comes from TCRdb applying MiXCR to the 5' RACE reads. Among 250,000 or so distinct CDR3 sequences listed, more than 20% were seen once. The sample taken for sequencing was blood, either unsorted or a sorted T cell fraction (not recorded which). The receptors come from a male donor with ankylosing spondylitis or in good health (not recorded which). Each CDR3 is given with its conserved first and last residue. The D gene is left open where the match is weak. Clone size, where shown, is once, few, many, or a class for clones that have expanded.

j_call | v_call | clone_size | d_call | cdr3_nt | cdr3_aa
TRBJ2-7 | TRBV28 | many | TRBD1 | TGTGCCAGCAGTCCAGGGGGTACCTACGAGCAGTACTTC | CASSPGGTYEQYF
TRBJ2-5 | TRBV6-1 | many | - | TGTGCCAGCAGTCCTACTGGGACGGGGAGGGAGACCCAGTACTTC | CASSPTGTGRETQYF
TRBJ2-5 | TRBV12-3/TRBV12-4 | many | - | TGTGCCAGCAGCACCGTGGGGGATTATGAGACCCAGTACTTC | CASSTVGDYETQYF
TRBJ2-7 | TRBV11-2 | many | - | TGTGCCAGCAGCTTATCGGGACACGAAAACTACGAGCAGTACTTC | CASSLSGHENYEQYF
TRBJ2-3 | TRBV12-3/TRBV12-4 | - | - | TGTGCCAGCAGTTCCTCGGGGGCAGATACGCAGTATTTT | CASSSSGADTQYF
TRBJ2-2 | TRBV10-3 | - | - | TGTGCCATCAGTGACACCCTCGGCACCGGGGAGCTGTTTTTT | CAISDTLGTGELFF
TRBJ2-3 | TRBV12-3/TRBV12-4 | - | - | TGTGCCAGCAGTGCAGACAATCCCGATACGCAGTATTTT | CASSADNPDTQYF
TRBJ1-4 | TRBV3-1 | many | - | TGTGCCAGCAGCCGACTTAATGAAAAACTGTTTTTT | CASSRLNEKLFF
TRBJ2-7 | TRBV12-3/TRBV12-4 | - | TRBD1 | TGTGCCAGCAGTCCTACTCCCGGGACAGGGGCCTACGAGCAGTACTTC | CASSPTPGTGAYEQYF
TRBJ2-3 | TRBV3-1 | - | - | TGTGCCAGCAGCCAACCCGGGACGACCACAGATACGCAGTATTTT | CASSQPGTTTDTQYF
TRBJ2-7 | TRBV11-2 | - | - | TGTGCCAGCAGCCCCCGGCAGCCATACGAGCAGTACTTC | CASSPRQPYEQYF
TRBJ2-7 | TRBV27 | few | - | TGTGCCAGCAGTGTGAGGGGCGGCTCCTACGAGCAGTACTTC | CASSVRGGSYEQYF
TRBJ2-7 | TRBV5-5 | few | TRBD1 | TGTGCCAGCAGCTCCGGCGGGACAGGCGAGCAGTACTTC | CASSSGGTGEQYF
TRBJ2-1 | TRBV20-1 | medium-sized | TRBD1 | TGCAGTTTCCGGGACAGGGGGAACAATGAGCAGTTCTTC | CSFRDRGNNEQFF
TRBJ1-1 | TRBV30 | - | TRBD1 | TGTGCCTGGAGCCTGAGAGGGGGCCGCGGGACGGAAGCTTTCTTT | CAWSLRGGRGTEAFF
TRBJ1-3 | TRBV6-5 | - | - | TGTGCCAGCAGTTACGACGGTCACTCTGGAAACACCATATATTTT | CASSYDGHSGNTIYF
TRBJ2-1 | TRBV3-1 | many | - | TGTGCCAGCAGCCTTGGTCAGGGTTCTAGTGAGCAGTTCTTC | CASSLGQGSSEQFF
TRBJ1-1 | TRBV7-9 | many | TRBD1 | TGTGCCAGCAGCAGGGGGACAGGGGGGACAGGGAACACTGAAGCTTTCTTT | CASSRGTGGTGNTEAFF
TRBJ2-5 | TRBV29-1 | few | - | TGCAGCTCTGGACACACCCAAGAGACCCAGTACTTC | CSSGHTQETQYF
TRBJ2-1 | TRBV20-1 | few | TRBD2 | TGCAGTGCTAGTAGGCGGGGGGGCCAGTACAATGAGCAGTTCTTC | CSASRRGGQYNEQFF
TRBJ1-3 | TRBV7-6 | many | - | TGTGCCAGCAGCTTAGCGGACGGGACTTTCGGAAACACCATATATTTT | CASSLADGTFGNTIYF
TRBJ2-3 | TRBV5-5 | - | - | TGTGCCAGCAGCCCCGGGCCGCTCTCAGATACGCAGTATTTT | CASSPGPLSDTQYF
TRBJ2-6 | TRBV10-3 | few | - | TGTGCCATCAGTGCACACTTCTCTGGGGCCAACGTCCTGACTTTC | CAISAHFSGANVLTF
TRBJ2-7 | TRBV12-3/TRBV12-4 | - | TRBD1 | TGTGCCAGCAGTCCCGGGACAGGGCTCGGAGGAGGCGAGCAGTACTTC | CASSPGTGLGGGEQYF
TRBJ1-1 | TRBV20-1 | few | TRBD1 | TGCAGTGCTAGAGGCCCCTACAGGGGAGGTTCTGAAGCTTTCTTT | CSARGPYRGGSEAFF
TRBJ2-5 | TRBV29-1 | many | - | TGCAGCGTTGAAGGGGAAACCCGCTCCCAGTACTTC | CSVEGETRSQYF
TRBJ1-1 | TRBV6-1 | many | - | TGTGCCAGCAGACAACTGACGGGGAACACTGAAGCTTTCTTT | CASRQLTGNTEAFF
TRBJ2-7 | TRBV10-3 | many | - | TGTGCCATCAGTGACGGCCCACCCGGTTCCTACGAGCAGTACTTC | CAISDGPPGSYEQYF
TRBJ2-3 | TRBV29-1 | once | - | TGCAGCGCCCTAGGTGGGGCTAGCACAGATACGCAGTATTTT | CSALGGASTDTQYF